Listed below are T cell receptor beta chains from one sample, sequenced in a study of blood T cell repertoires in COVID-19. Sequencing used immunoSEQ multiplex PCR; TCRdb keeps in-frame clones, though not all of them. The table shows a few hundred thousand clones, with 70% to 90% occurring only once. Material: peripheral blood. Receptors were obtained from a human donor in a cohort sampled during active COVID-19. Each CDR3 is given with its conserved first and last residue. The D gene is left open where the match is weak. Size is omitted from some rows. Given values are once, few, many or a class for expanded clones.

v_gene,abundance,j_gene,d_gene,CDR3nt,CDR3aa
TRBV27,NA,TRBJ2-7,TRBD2,TGTGCCAGCAGTTCGCTTAGCGGGCCCGACTCCTACGAGCAGTACTTC,CASSSLSGPDSYEQYF
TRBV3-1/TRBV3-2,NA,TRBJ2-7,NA,TGTGCCAGCAGCTCTCAAGAACAGGGCCCCCGCTTC,CASSSQEQGPRF
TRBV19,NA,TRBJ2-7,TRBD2,TGTGCCAGTAGTATCGGGACTAGCGGTACCTACGAGCAGTACTTC,CASSIGTSGTYEQYF
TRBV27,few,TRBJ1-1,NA,TGTGCCAGCAGTTTCTGGGGGGGGACTGAAGCTTTCTTT,CASSFWGGTEAFF
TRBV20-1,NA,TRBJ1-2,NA,TGCAGTGCTCGGGATCGTGGCTACACCTTC,CSARDRGYTF
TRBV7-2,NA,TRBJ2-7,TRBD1,TGTGCCAGCAGCTTGACAGGGGCAGGCGAGCAGTACTTC,CASSLTGAGEQYF
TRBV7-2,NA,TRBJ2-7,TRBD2,TGTGCCAGCAGCTTATGGGTCCAGCGGGGGGGCTACGAGCAGTACTTC,CASSLWVQRGGYEQYF
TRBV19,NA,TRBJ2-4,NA,TGTGCCAGTAGTACCCGCCAACACATAGCCAAAAACATTCAGTACTTC,CASSTRQHIAKNIQYF
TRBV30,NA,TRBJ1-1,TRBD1,TGTGCCTGGGGACAGGGTGTGAACACTGAAGCTTTCTTT,CAWGQGVNTEAFF
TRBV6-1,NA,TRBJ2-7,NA,TGTGCCAGCAGTGAAGCTCATGTGGGGGGATACTCCTACGAGCAGTACTTC,CASSEAHVGGYSYEQYF
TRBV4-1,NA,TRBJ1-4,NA,TGCGCCAGCAGCCAAGATCAGGCGGGAGAAAAACTGTTTTTT,CASSQDQAGEKLFF
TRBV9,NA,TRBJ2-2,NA,TGTGCCAGCAGCGACTCAATTGACAGCACCGGGGAGCTGTTTTTT,CASSDSIDSTGELFF
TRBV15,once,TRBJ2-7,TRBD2,TGTGCCACCAGCGTAGGGAGGGATGTAGGCAAGCAGTACTTC,CATSVGRDVGKQYF
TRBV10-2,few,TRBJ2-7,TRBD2,TGCGCCAGCAGTGTACGAGCGGGGGGCCCCCCCTACGAGCAGTACTTC,CASSVRAGGPPYEQYF
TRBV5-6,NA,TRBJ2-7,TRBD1,TGTGCCAGCAGCTTCGACAGGGCGCATAAGAGAGGCGAGCAGTACTTC,CASSFDRAHKRGEQYF
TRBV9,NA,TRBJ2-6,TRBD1,TGTGCCAGCAGCAAGACAGGGGGCTACTCTGGGGCCAACGTCCTGACTTTC,CASSKTGGYSGANVLTF
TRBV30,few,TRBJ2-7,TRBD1,TGTGCCTGCCAGCACCGGGACAGGGGAGAGTGGTACTTC,CACQHRDRGEWYF
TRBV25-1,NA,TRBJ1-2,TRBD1,TGTGCCAGCAGTGGCCAGGGGGCCTTGAGTGGCTACACCTTC,CASSGQGALSGYTF
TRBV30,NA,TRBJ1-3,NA,TGTGCCTGGGGGACAATCTCTGGAAACACCATATATTTT,CAWGTISGNTIYF
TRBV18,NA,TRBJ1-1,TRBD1,TGTGCCAGCTCACCCCTGGCAGGGGGTAACACTGAAGCTTTCTTT,CASSPLAGGNTEAFF
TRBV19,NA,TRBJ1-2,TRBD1,TGTGCCAGTAGTATCCAGGGGGCTAATGGCTACACCTTC,CASSIQGANGYTF
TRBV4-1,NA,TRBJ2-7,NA,TGCGCCAGCAGCCGACGCCAGGGTTTCTACGAGCAGTACTTC,CASSRRQGFYEQYF
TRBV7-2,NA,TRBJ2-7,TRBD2,TGTGCCAGCAGCCTCACTAGCGGGATTACCTACGAGCAGTACTTC,CASSLTSGITYEQYF
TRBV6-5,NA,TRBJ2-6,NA,TGTGCCAGCAGTTACTTAGGGGTATCTGGGGCCAACGTCCTGACTTTC,CASSYLGVSGANVLTF
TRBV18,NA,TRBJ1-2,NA,TGTGCCAGCTCACCAAAGCAGGGGTGGAACTATGGCTACACCTTC,CASSPKQGWNYGYTF
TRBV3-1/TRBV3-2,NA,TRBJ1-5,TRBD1,TGTGCCAGCAGCCAATCGGAGGGACAGGGGGATTATAATAGCAATCAGCCCCAGCATTTT,CASSQSEGQGDYNSNQPQHF
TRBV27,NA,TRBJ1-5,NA,TGTGCCAGCAGTTCCAGGGGTAGCAATCAGCCCCAGCATTTT,CASSSRGSNQPQHF
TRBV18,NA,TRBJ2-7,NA,TGTGCCAGCTCACTAGGGGGAGACTACGAGCAGTACTTC,CASSLGGDYEQYF
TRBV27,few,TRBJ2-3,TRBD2,TGTGCCAGCATGGGTTGGCGGGGGGGCACAGATACGCAGTATTTT,CASMGWRGGTDTQYF
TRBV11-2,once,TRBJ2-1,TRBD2,TGTGCCAGCAGCTTAGTAGCGGGCGTCGACAATGAGCAGTTCTTC,CASSLVAGVDNEQFF